The 25 T cell receptor beta chains in this list originate from one sample, sequenced in a study of CD8 T cells in ankylosing spondylitis. For these receptors, no antigen is known. TCRdb fed the 5' RACE reads into MiXCR, producing one record per CDR3 protein. The sample gives around 540,000 distinct CDR3 sequences, 12% of which show up once; nearly 7% is in the top ten. Study-level points and caveats: Blood of patients with ankylosing spondylitis appeared to be characterized by a TCR beta motif of about eight highly homologous variants.

Sequencing input: blood, either unsorted or a sorted T cell fraction (not recorded which). These receptors were taken from a male donor with ankylosing spondylitis.

This rearrangement joins TRBV27 to TRBJ2-1; TRBD2 is a possible D gene (5 bases). Trimming left V 0 bases short and J 4 bases short, with 10 bases between. This CDR3 is built from 15 residues. Germline V gives CDR1 MNHEY, CDR2 SMNVEV (reference sequence). CDR3 nucleotide sequence: TGTGCCAGCAGTTTATCGGGCGGGTTTTACAATGAGCAGTTCTTC. It yields the protein CASSLSGGFYNEQFF.

The chain links TRBV5-1 to TRBJ2-1; 8 bases are shared with TRBD2. Germline CDR1 and CDR2: SGHRS and YFSETQ. This CDR3 is built from 13 residues. Trimming took 4 bases from V and 9 from J; bases not matched to a gene: 6. In nucleotides, the CDR3 is TGCGCCAGCAGCGCCGAAGCGGGAGTTGAGCAGTTCTTC. Protein: CASSAEAGVEQFF.

This clonotype was counted ten times or more. The gene calls are TRBV12-3 or TRBV12-4 and TRBJ2-1; maybe TRBD2 (7 bases). The CDR3 contains 15 residues. Deletions cut 4 bases from V and 8 bases from J, with 18 bases between. Here the CDR3 reads CASSSRGGGTDEQFF. The CDR3 DNA follows: TGTGCCAGCAGTTCCCGCGGGGGCGGGACGGATGAGCAGTTCTTC.

This clonotype occurred a few times. The chain joins TRBV20-1 to TRBJ2-5; D ambiguous. CDR1 is DFQATT, CDR2 SNEGSKA, per germline (reference sequence). This CDR3 is built from 8 residues. CDR3 sequence (DNA): TGCGCCACAAAGACCCAGTACTTC. It specifies CATKTQYF.

The J gene is TRBJ1-5, the V gene TRBV12-3 or TRBV12-4; D is undetermined. Trimming took 3 bases from V and 7 from J, leaving 7 bases between them. The CDR3 is 12 amino acids. CDR3 sequence reads: CASSFDFQPQHF. CDR3 bases: TGTGCCAGCAGTTTTGATTTCCAGCCCCAGCATTTT.

This clonotype was detected a few times. The CDR3 reads CASTQRGRTNTGELFF. The CDR3 DNA reads TGTGCCAGCACCCAGCGGGGTAGGACGAACACCGGGGAGCTGTTTTTT. This chain connects TRBV2 to TRBJ2-2; 7 bases line up with TRBD2. The CDR3 is made up of 16 amino acids. J was trimmed by 0 bases and V by 7 bases; bases with no gene match: 8. CDR1 is SNHLY, CDR2 FYNNEI, per germline. Combining the CDR3 with reference TRBV2 and TRBJ2-2 gives the whole variable domain EPEVTQTPSHQVTQMGQEVILRCVPISNHLYFYWYRQILGQKVEFLVSFYNNEISEKSEIFDDQFSVERPDGSNFTLKIRSTKLEDSAMYFCASTQRGRTNTGELFFGEGSRLTVL.

This clonotype turned up a few times. This chain links TRBV29-1 with TRBJ2-7; 8 nucleotides match TRBD1. CDR1 and CDR2 (germline): SQVTM, ANQGSEA. V gave up 6 bases and J gave up 2 bases; unmatched junction bases: 6. This CDR3 comprises 13 residues. The CDR3 here is CSVTEQGAYEQYF. The CDR3 region has the DNA TGCAGCGTGACAGAACAGGGGGCCTACGAGCAGTACTTC.

This clonotype has at least ten counts. The rearrangement links TRBV12-3 or TRBV12-4 to TRBJ1-2; D not resolved. The V gene lost 1 base and the J gene lost 4 bases, with 7 bases spanning the gap. This CDR3 contains 13 residues. DNA for the CDR3: TGTGCCAGCAGTTTAGGGGCCCCCTATGGCTACACCTTC. This translates into CASSLGAPYGYTF.

The chain recombines TRBV18 with TRBJ2-1, with D possibly TRBD2 on 6 matching bases. V lost 5 bases and J lost 6, with 14 bases in between. The CDR3 runs to 14 residues. Germline lookup yields CDR1 KGHSH and CDR2 LQKENI. Written as DNA, the CDR3 is TGTGCCAGCTCATCTTCCGGACTATTCAATGAGCAGTTCTTC. It is translated as CASSSSGLFNEQFF.

This clonotype came up many times. J is TRBJ2-3 and V is TRBV20-1; 10 positions match TRBD2. V lost 4 bases and J lost 3; bases outside the gene matches: 7. Germline V CDR1 and CDR2: DFQATT, SNEGSKA (reference sequence). The CDR3 totals 15 residues. CDR3 region: CSATDPTSGTDTQYF. The CDR3 DNA reads as TGCAGTGCTACAGACCCGACTAGCGGGACAGATACGCAGTATTTT.

This clonotype occurred many times. V usage is TRBV7-8 and J usage is TRBJ2-7, with no clear D. Deletions cut 7 bases from V and 2 bases from J, with 18 bases between. This CDR3 is built from 15 residues. Germline values: CDR1 SGHVS, CDR2 FQNEAQ. In nucleotides, the CDR3 is TGTGCCAGCACCCGTGACCTCGGCAGGACCTACGAGCAGTACTTC. As protein: CASTRDLGRTYEQYF.

In this sample, this clonotype turned up many times. The rearrangement joins TRBV5-1 to TRBJ2-5; no definite D call. The V gene's germline CDR1 is SGHRS and CDR2 YFSETQ. This CDR3 region has 14 residues. Trimming removed 5 bases from V and 1 base from J, with 12 bases in between. The CDR3 protein is CASSYGPGQETQYF. The CDR3 DNA sequence: TGCGCCAGCAGTTACGGACCGGGCCAAGAGACCCAGTACTTC. Based on the CDR3 plus reference TRBV5-1 and TRBJ2-5, the full variable domain is KAGVTQTPRYLIKTRGQQVTLSCSPISGHRSVSWYQQTPGQGLQFLFEYFSETQRNKGNFPGRFSGRQFSNSRSEMNVSTLELGDSALYLCASSYGPGQETQYFGPGTRLLVL.

This clonotype was seen many times. J is TRBJ2-1 and V is TRBV5-5, with a tentative D call TRBD2 (6 bases). Germline values: CDR1 SGHKS, CDR2 YYEKEE (reference sequence). V lost 7 bases, J lost 4 bases, and 15 bases lay in between. This CDR3 has 14 residues. The CDR3 DNA sequence: TGTGCCAGCGCGGGCCTAGCGAGTTACAATGAGCAGTTCTTC. Its protein product is CASAGLASYNEQFF.

The chain combines TRBV20-1 with TRBJ2-7, with 9 bases aligning to TRBD2. Germline CDR1 and CDR2: DFQATT and SNEGSKA (reference sequence). Trimming cost V 2 bases and J 3 bases; bases outside gene matches: 8. The CDR3 sequence is 15 residues long. CDR3 coding DNA: TGCAGTGCTAGATCGCTTAGCGGGAGCGTCTACGAGCAGTACTTC. Translated, it gives CSARSLSGSVYEQYF.

This clonotype was seen a handful of times. The chain has TRBV9 and TRBJ1-1, with 7 bases lining up with TRBD1. CDR1 is SGDLS, CDR2 YYNGEE, per germline. This CDR3 region has 14 residues. The V segment lost 1 base and the J segment 3 bases; nucleotides outside the gene matches: 3. CDR3 residues: CASSVQGGYTEAFF. In nucleotides, the CDR3 is TGTGCCAGCAGCGTACAGGGGGGGTACACTGAAGCTTTCTTT.

This clonotype was seen at least ten times. This chain connects TRBV12-3 or TRBV12-4 to TRBJ1-2; weak D call: TRBD1 (5 bases). CDR3 length: 14 amino acids. Trimming cost V 6 bases and J 7 bases, with 18 bases left between them. DNA for the CDR3: TGTGCCAGCAGACGGGCCGGGACCCCTGGTGGCTACACCTTC. As protein: CASRRAGTPGGYTF.

V and J are TRBV12-5 and TRBJ2-5; D unresolved. The germline V and J ends were trimmed by 6 bases and 0 bases, with 5 bases remaining between them. Germline V gene lookup returns CDR1 LGHNT and CDR2 FRNRAP. The CDR3 sequence is 12 residues long. This CDR3 reads CASGKDQETQYF. CDR3 sequence (DNA): TGTGCTAGTGGAAAGGACCAAGAGACCCAGTACTTC.

This CDR3 reads CASSQAYQPASSYEQYF. For the CDR3, the DNA is TGTGCCAGCAGCCAAGCGTATCAGCCTGCAAGCTCCTACGAGCAGTACTTC. V gene TRBV4-2 combines with J gene TRBJ2-7; D is unclear. The CDR3 extends over 17 amino acids. V dropped 1 base and J dropped 0 bases, with 16 bases sitting between them. Germline CDR1 LGHNA, CDR2 YNFKEQ.

The chain recombines TRBV2 with TRBJ1-2, with TRBD1 as a possible D gene (5 bases). CDR3 size: 14 residues. Germline V CDR1 and CDR2: SNHLY, FYNNEI. V was shortened by 3 bases and J by 2 bases, with 10 bases between the two germline ends. CDR3 in amino acids: CASSDIGANYGYTF. CDR3 DNA: TGTGCCAGCAGTGATATAGGGGCAAACTATGGCTACACCTTC.

This clonotype has more than one count but fewer than ten. The V and J genes are TRBV3-1 and TRBJ2-1; 7 bases fit TRBD2. The trim removed 3 bases at V and 6 bases at J, leaving 11 bases unmatched. The CDR3 extends over 16 amino acids. Per the germline V gene, CDR1 is LGHDT and CDR2 is YNNKEL (reference sequence). CDR3 coding DNA: TGTGCCAGCAGCCATGCGCGGGACTACCTAATCAATGAGCAGTTCTTC. Amino acids: CASSHARDYLINEQFF.

Many counts were recorded for this clonotype. The genes are TRBV29-1 and TRBJ2-1; no definite D call. V shed 5 bases and J shed 4 bases, with 12 bases lying between them. Germline CDR1 SQVTM, CDR2 ANQGSEA. The CDR3 loop spans 13 amino acids. In DNA form, the CDR3 reads TGCAGCGTTTCGTGGGAATCATACAATGAGCAGTTCTTC. The encoded protein is CSVSWESYNEQFF.

This clonotype was seen a few times. The V call is TRBV12-3 or TRBV12-4, the J call TRBJ2-7, with D perhaps TRBD2 (6 bases). The CDR3 contains 14 residues. V lost 3 bases, J lost 9 bases, and 18 bases lay in between. CDR3 residues: CASSFGTSRIVQYF. Here the CDR3 DNA reads TGTGCCAGCAGTTTTGGGACTTCAAGAATCGTGCAGTACTTC.

This clonotype was detected only a few times. This sequence joins TRBV2 and TRBJ2-1; D is unclear. Germline CDR1 reads SNHLY; CDR2 reads FYNNEI. The V and J ends lost 4 bases and 5 bases respectively, with 9 bases between them. There are 13 residues in the CDR3. The CDR3 sequence: CASSVGNDNEQFF. CDR3 bases: TGTGCCAGCAGTGTGGGGAATGACAATGAGCAGTTCTTC.

This clonotype has at least ten counts. The genes are TRBV12-3 or TRBV12-4 and TRBJ2-3; 10 bases fit TRBD2. The J segment lost 4 bases and the V segment lost 6 bases, leaving 7 bases of the junction unmatched. The CDR3 covers 15 residues. The CDR3 DNA reads as TGTGCCAGCAGCTCAAGCGGGAGGGGGGCAGATACGCAGTATTTT. This encodes CASSSSGRGADTQYF.

V usage is TRBV7-9 and J usage is TRBJ2-7, with D uncertain. CDR1 is SEHNR, CDR2 FQNEAQ, per germline (reference sequence). Trimming shortened V by 4 bases and J by 2 bases, and 9 bases separated the two germline ends. The CDR3 covers 13 residues. CDR3 nucleotides: TGTGCCAGCAGCTACAGTAACCCCTACGAGCAGTACTTC. Amino acids: CASSYSNPYEQYF.